This T cell receptor beta chain emerged from a study of neurological immune-mediated disorders. Volunteers from a blood bank in Maryland, USA, made up the healthy controls. By 5'RACE with 10-nucleotide random UMIs, the cDNA was made. MiXCR, run by TCRdb on the 5' RACE reads, gives a single entry per CDR3 protein. The sample lists tens of thousands of distinct CDR3 sequences; roughly a quarter were seen once. Findings of the study overall: The level of TCR clonal expansion was highest in patients with HTLV-1-associated myelopathy and lowest in multiple sclerosis, where it fell below the level seen in healthy controls.

Details on this clonotype: Its specificity is not known.

Trimming removed 1 base at V and 10 bases at J, with 13 bases between. The CDR3 runs to 13 residues. Per germline, CDR1 LGHDT and CDR2 YNNKEL (reference sequence). The chain carries TRBV3-1 and TRBJ1-1, with D possibly being TRBD1 (5 bases). Sequencing was carried out using PBMCs. The clonotype was recovered from a woman aged 70 to 79 in good health. Here the CDR3 DNA reads TGTGCCAGCAGCCAAGTGGGGGAGAGGAGAGCTTTCTTT. Protein product: CASSQVGERRAFF.